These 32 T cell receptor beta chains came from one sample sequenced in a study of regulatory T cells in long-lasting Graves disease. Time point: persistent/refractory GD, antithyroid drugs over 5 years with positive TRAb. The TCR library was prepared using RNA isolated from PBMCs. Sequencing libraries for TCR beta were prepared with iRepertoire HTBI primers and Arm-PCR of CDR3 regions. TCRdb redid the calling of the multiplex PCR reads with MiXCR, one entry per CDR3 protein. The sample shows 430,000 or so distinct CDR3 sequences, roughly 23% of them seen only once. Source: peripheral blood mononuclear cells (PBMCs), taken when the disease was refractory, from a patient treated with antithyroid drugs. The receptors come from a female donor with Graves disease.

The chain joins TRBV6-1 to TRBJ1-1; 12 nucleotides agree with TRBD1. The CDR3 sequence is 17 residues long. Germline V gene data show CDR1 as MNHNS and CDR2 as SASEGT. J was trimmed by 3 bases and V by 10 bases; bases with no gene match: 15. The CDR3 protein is CAIRGGQGAYSDTEAFF. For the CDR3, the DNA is TGTGCCATCAGGGGGGGACAGGGGGCCTACTCGGACACTGAAGCTTTCTTT.

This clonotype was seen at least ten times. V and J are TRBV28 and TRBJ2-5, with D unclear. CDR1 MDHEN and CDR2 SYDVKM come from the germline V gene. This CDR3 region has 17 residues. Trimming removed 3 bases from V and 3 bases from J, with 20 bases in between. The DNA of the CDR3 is TGTGCCAGCAGTTTCCGGGTTAGCCAGATTGATGAAGAGACCCAGTACTTC. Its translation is CASSFRVSQIDEETQYF.

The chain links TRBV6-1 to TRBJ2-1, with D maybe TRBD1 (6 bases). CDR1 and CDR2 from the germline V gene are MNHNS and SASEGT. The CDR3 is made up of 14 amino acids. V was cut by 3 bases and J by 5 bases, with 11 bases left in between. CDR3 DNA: TGTGCCAGCAGTGAGGACAGAGGCCACAATGAGCAGTTCTTC. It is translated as CASSEDRGHNEQFF.

The chain's CDR3 is CASSLGTSGSSYNEQFF. The CDR3 bases are TGTGCCAGCAGTTTAGGGACTAGCGGGAGCTCCTACAATGAGCAGTTCTTC. The rearrangement joins TRBV12-3 or TRBV12-4 to TRBJ2-1, with 13 bases fitting TRBD2. CDR3 length: 17 amino acids. J lost 0 bases, V lost 1 base, and 0 bases had no gene match.

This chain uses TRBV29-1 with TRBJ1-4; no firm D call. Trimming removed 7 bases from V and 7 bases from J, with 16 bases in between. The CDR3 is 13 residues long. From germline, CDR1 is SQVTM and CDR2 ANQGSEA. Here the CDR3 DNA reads TGCAGCGCGCTTTATTATGAGGGTGAAAAACTGTTTTTT. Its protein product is CSALYYEGEKLFF.

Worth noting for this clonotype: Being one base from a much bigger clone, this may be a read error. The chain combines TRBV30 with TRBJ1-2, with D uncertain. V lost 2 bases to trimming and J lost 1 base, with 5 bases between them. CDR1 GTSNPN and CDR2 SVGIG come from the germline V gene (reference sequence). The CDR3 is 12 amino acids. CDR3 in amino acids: CAWSTDNYGYTF. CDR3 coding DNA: TGTGCCTGGAGTACGGATAACTATGGCTACACCTTC.

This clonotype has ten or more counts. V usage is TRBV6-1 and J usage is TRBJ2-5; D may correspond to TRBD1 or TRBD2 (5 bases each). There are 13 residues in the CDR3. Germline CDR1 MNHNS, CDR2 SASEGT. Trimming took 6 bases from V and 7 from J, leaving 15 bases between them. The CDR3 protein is CASSLRVEGTQYF. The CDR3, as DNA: TGTGCCAGCAGCCTCAGGGTTGAGGGGACCCAGTACTTC.

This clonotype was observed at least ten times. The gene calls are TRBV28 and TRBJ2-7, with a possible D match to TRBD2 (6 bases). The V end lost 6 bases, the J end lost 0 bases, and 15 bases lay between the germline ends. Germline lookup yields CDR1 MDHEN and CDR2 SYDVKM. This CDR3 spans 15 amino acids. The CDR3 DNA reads TGTGCCAGCAGGGGCGGGGCAGGAGGCTCCTACGAGCAGTACTTC. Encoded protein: CASRGGAGGSYEQYF.

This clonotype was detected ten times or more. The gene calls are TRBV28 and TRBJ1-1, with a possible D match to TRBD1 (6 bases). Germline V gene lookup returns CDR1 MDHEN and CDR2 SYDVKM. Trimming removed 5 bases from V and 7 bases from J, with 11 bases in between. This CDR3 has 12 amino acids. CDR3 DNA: TGTGCCAGCAGTCCTCAGGGGATTGAAGCTTTCTTT. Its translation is CASSPQGIEAFF.

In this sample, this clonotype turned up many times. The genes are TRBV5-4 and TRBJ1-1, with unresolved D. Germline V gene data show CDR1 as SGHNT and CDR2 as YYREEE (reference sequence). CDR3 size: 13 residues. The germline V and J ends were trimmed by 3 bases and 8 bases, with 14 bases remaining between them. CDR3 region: CASSYLPGQEAFF. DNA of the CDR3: TGTGCCAGCAGCTACCTCCCCGGCCAAGAAGCTTTCTTT.

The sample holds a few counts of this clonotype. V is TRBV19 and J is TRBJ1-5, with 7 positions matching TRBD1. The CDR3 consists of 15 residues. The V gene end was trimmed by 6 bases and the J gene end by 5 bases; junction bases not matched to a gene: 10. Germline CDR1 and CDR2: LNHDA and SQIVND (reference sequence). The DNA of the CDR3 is TGTGCCAGTAGCAGGTCCCGGGACAGTTATCAGCCCCAGCATTTT. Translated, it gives CASSRSRDSYQPQHF.

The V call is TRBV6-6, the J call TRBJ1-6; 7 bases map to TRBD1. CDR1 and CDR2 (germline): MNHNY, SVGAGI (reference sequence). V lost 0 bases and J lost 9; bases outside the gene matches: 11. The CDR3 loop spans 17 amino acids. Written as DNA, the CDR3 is TGTGCCAGCAGTTACTCGATGTTTGGCAGGACAGGTTCACCCCTCCACTTT. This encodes CASSYSMFGRTGSPLHF.

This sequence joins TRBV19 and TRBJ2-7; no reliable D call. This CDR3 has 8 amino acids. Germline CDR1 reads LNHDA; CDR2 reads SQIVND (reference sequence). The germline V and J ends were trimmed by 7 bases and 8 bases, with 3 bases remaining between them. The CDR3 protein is CASKKQYF. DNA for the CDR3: TGTGCCAGTAAAAAGCAGTACTTC.

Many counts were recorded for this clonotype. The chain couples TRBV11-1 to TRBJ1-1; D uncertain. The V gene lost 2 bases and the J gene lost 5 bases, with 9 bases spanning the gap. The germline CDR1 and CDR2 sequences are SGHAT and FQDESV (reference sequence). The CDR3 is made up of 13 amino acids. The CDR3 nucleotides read TGTGCCAGCAGCTTAAGGGTATGGACTGAAGCTTTCTTT. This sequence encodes CASSLRVWTEAFF.

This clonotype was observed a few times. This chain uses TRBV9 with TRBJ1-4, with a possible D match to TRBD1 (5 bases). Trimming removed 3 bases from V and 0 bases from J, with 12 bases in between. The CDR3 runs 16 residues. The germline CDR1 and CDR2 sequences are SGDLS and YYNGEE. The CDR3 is CASSGGDSATNEKLFF. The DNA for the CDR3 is TGTGCCAGCAGCGGGGGGGACTCAGCAACTAATGAAAAACTGTTTTTT.

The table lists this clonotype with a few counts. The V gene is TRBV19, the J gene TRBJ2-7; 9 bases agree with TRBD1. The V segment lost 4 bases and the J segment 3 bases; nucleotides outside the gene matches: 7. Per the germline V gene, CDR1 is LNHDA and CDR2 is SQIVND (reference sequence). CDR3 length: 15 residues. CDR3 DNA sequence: TGTGCCAGTAGTACCGGGACAGGGAGGAACTACGAGCAGTACTTC. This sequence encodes CASSTGTGRNYEQYF.

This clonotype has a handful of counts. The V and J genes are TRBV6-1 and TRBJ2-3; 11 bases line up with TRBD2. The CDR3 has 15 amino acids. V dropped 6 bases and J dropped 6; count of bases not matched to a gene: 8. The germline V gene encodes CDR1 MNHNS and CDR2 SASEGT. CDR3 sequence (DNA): TGTGCCAGCAGCTGGACTAGCGGGCTTGGCGATACGCAGTATTTT. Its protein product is CASSWTSGLGDTQYF.

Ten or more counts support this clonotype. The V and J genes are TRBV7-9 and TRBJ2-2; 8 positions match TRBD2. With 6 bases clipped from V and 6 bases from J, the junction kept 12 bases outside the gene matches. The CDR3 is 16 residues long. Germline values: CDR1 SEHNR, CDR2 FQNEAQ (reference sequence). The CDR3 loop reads CASRPTGTRRAGELFF. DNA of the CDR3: TGTGCCAGCAGGCCTACCGGGACTAGAAGGGCCGGGGAGCTGTTTTTT.

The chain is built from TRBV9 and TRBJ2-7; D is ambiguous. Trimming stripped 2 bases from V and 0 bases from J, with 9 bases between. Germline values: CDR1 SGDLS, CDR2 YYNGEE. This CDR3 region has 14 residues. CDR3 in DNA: TGTGCCAGCAGCGTTAGTGCGAACTCCTACGAGCAGTACTTC. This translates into CASSVSANSYEQYF.

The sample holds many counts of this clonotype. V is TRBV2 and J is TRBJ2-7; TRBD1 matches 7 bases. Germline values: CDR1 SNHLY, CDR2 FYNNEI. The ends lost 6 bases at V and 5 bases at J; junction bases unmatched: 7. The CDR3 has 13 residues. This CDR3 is CASSDREMNEQYF. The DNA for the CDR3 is TGTGCCAGCAGCGACAGGGAAATGAACGAGCAGTACTTC.

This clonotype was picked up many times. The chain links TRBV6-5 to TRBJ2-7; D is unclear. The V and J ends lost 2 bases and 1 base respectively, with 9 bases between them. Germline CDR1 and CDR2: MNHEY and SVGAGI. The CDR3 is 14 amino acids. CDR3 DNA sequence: TGTGCCAGCAGTTACGGTTTCGATTCCTACGAGCAGTACTTC. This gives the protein CASSYGFDSYEQYF.

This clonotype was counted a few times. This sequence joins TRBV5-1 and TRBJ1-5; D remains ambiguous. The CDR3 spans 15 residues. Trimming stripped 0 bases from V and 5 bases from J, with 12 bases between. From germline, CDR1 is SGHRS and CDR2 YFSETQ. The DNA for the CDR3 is TGCGCCAGCAGCTTGGGGAACGGGCGGGATCAGCCCCAGCATTTT. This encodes CASSLGNGRDQPQHF.

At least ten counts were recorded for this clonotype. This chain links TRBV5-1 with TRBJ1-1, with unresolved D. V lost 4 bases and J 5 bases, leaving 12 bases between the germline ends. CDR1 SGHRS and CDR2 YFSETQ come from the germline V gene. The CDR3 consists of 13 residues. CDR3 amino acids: CASSPSSGTEAFF. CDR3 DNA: TGCGCCAGCAGCCCTAGTTCCGGGACTGAAGCTTTCTTT.

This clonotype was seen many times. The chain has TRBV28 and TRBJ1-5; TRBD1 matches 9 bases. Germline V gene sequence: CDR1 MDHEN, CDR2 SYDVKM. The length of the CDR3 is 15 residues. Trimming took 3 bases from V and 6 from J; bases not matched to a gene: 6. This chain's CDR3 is CASSLRDREVQPQHF. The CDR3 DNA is TGTGCCAGCAGTTTGAGGGACAGGGAAGTTCAGCCCCAGCATTTT.

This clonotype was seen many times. CDR3 loop: CASSEGSRDYSSSYNSPLHF. Written as DNA, the CDR3 is TGTGCCAGCAGTGAGGGTTCGCGGGACTACTCGAGCTCCTATAATTCACCCCTCCACTTT. The V gene is TRBV2, the J gene TRBJ1-6, with D perhaps matching TRBD1 (5 bases). Per germline, CDR1 SNHLY and CDR2 FYNNEI. V shed 3 bases and J shed 0 bases, with 21 bases lying between them. The CDR3 covers 20 residues.

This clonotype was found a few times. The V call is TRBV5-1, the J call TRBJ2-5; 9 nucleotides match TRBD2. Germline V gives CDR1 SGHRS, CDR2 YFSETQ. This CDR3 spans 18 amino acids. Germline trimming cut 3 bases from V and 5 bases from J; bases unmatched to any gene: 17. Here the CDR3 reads CASSSVMVAGARGETQYF. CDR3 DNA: TGCGCCAGCAGCTCAGTGATGGTAGCGGGAGCCCGGGGGGAGACCCAGTACTTC.

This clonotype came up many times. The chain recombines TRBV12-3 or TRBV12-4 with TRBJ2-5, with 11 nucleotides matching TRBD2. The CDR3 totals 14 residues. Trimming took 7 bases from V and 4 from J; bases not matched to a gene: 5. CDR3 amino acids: CASTPGLAGETQYF. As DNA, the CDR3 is TGTGCCAGCACCCCAGGACTAGCGGGAGAGACCCAGTACTTC.

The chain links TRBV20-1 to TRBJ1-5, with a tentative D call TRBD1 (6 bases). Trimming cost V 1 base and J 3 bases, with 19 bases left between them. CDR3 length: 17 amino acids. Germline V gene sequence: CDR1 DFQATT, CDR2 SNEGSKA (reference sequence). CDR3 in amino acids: CSARGIVGGPTNQPQHF. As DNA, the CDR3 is TGCAGTGCTAGAGGTATAGTCGGGGGGCCGACCAATCAGCCCCAGCATTTT.

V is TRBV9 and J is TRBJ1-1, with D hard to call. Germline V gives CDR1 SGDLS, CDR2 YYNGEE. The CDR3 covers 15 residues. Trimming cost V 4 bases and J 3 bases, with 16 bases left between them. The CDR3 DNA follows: TGTGCCAGCAGCTTCTCTGGGGAGGCGGACACTGAAGCTTTCTTT. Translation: CASSFSGEADTEAFF.

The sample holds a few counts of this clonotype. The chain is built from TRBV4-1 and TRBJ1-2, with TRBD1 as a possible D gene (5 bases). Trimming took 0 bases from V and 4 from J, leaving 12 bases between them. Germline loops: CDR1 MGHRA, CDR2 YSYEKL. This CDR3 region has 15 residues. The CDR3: CASSQEGQGTYGYTF. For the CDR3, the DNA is TGCGCCAGCAGCCAAGAGGGGCAGGGAACCTATGGCTACACCTTC.

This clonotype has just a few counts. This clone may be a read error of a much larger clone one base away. The CDR3 here is CSAETVETQYF. The CDR3 nucleotides read TGCAGCGCTGAGACAGTAGAGACCCAGTACTTC. The chain joins TRBV29-1 to TRBJ2-5; TRBD1 might be the D (5 bases). V lost 7 bases to trimming and J lost 4 bases, with 10 bases between them. Germline values: CDR1 SQVTM, CDR2 ANQGSEA. The CDR3 is made up of 11 amino acids.

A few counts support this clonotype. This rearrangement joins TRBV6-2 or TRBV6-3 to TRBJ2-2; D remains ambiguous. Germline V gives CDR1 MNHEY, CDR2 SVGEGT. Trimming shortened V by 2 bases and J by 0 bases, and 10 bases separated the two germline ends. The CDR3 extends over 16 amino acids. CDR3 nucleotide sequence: TGTGCCAGCAGTTACCGTGGCAGCTCGAACACCGGGGAGCTGTTTTTT. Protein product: CASSYRGSSNTGELFF.